Each of the 29 T cell receptor beta chains below was sequenced from the same sample in a study of early T cells in non-severe SARS-CoV-2 infection. TCRdb itself ran the 5' RACE reads through MiXCR, one entry per CDR3 protein. The data show 60,000 to 70,000 distinct CDR3 sequences, 4.5% to 7.5% seen once. Sequencing used whole blood, obtained at baseline. These receptors were obtained from an adult who was a healthcare worker with PCR-confirmed SARS-CoV-2 infection or an uninfected control (not recorded which).

This clonotype has a count of ten or more. The CDR3 reads CASREWDDNYGYTF. CDR3 bases: TGTGCCAGCAGGGAATGGGACGACAACTATGGCTACACCTTC. V gene TRBV28 combines with J gene TRBJ1-2; perhaps TRBD1 as D (5 bases). There are 14 residues in the CDR3. Looked up from germline, CDR1 is MDHEN and CDR2 is SYDVKM. Between the trimmed V and J ends, which lost 6 bases and 2 bases, there was a span of 13 bases.

This clonotype was counted at least ten times. The rearrangement uses TRBV6-1 and TRBJ1-1; D is unclear. V lost 7 bases and J 0 bases, leaving 21 bases between the germline ends. The CDR3 runs 17 residues. Germline V gene sequence: CDR1 MNHNS, CDR2 SASEGT. CDR3 DNA: TGTGCCAGCACCCCGCGGGATGGCCAGTACTTGAACACTGAAGCTTTCTTT. Protein product: CASTPRDGQYLNTEAFF.

This clonotype has at least ten counts. The chain couples TRBV29-1 to TRBJ2-3; TRBD1 agrees at 9 bases. With V trimmed by 4 bases and J by 9 bases, 5 bases remained unmatched. The CDR3 runs to 12 residues. CDR1 and CDR2 (germline): SQVTM, ANQGSEA. The CDR3: CSVAPGQGTQYF. CDR3 sequence (DNA): TGCAGCGTTGCCCCCGGACAGGGGACGCAGTATTTT.

This clonotype was observed a few times. The V and J genes are TRBV12-3 or TRBV12-4 and TRBJ2-3; TRBD2 agrees at 8 bases. J gave up 2 bases and V 8 bases, and 6 bases lay outside the gene matches. The CDR3 has 14 residues. This chain's CDR3 is CASDSAGATDTQYF. The CDR3 nucleotides read TGTGCCAGCGACTCAGCGGGGGCCACAGATACGCAGTATTTT.

This clonotype appeared many times. The chain recombines TRBV28 with TRBJ2-7; TRBD2 matches at 12 bases. The CDR3 sequence is 14 residues long. CDR1 and CDR2 from the germline V gene are MDHEN and SYDVKM. With V trimmed by 5 bases and J by 7 bases, 6 bases remained unmatched. CDR3 coding DNA: TGTGCCAGCAGTCCTAGCGGGAGGGCCAGGGAGCAGTACTTC. Translated: CASSPSGRAREQYF. Full variable domain (remainder filled in from reference TRBV28 and TRBJ2-7): DVKVTQSSRYLVKRTGEKVFLECVQDMDHENMFWYRQDPGLGLRLIYFSYDVKMKEKGDIPEGYSVSREKKERFSLILESASTNQTSMYLCASSPSGRAREQYFGPGTRLTVT.

In this sample, this clonotype turned up a few times. The chain employs TRBV2 and TRBJ2-3; 9 nucleotides match TRBD2. The CDR3 extends over 16 amino acids. Germline CDR1 SNHLY, CDR2 FYNNEI. Trimming cost V 5 bases and J 0 bases; bases outside gene matches: 6. This chain's CDR3 is CASSSGLAPSTDTQYF. In DNA form, the CDR3 reads TGTGCCAGCAGTTCCGGACTAGCGCCTAGCACAGATACGCAGTATTTT. The full variable domain, its missing parts supplied by reference TRBV2 and TRBJ2-3, is EPEVTQTPSHQVTQMGQEVILRCVPISNHLYFYWYRQILGQKVEFLVSFYNNEISEKSEIFDDQFSVERPDGSNFTLKIRSTKLEDSAMYFCASSSGLAPSTDTQYFGPGTRLTVL.

This clonotype was found many times. The chain is built from TRBV28 and TRBJ1-6; 11 nucleotides align to TRBD1. V shed 2 bases and J 6 bases; nucleotides not matched to a gene: 6. CDR3 length equals 17 residues. Germline V gene lookup returns CDR1 MDHEN and CDR2 SYDVKM. This chain's CDR3 is CASSLEGTGGLNSPLHF. CDR3 nucleotides: TGTGCCAGCAGTTTAGAGGGGACAGGGGGTCTTAATTCACCCCTCCACTTT.

The table lists this clonotype with many counts. The chain has TRBV10-3 and TRBJ2-7; tentative D call: TRBD1 (6 bases). The germline V and J ends were trimmed by 7 bases and 2 bases, with 12 bases remaining between them. The V gene's germline CDR1 is ENHRY and CDR2 SYGVKD. The CDR3 sequence is 13 residues long. As DNA, the CDR3 is TGTGCCATCACCGAAGGACAGACCTACGAGCAGTACTTC. This gives the protein CAITEGQTYEQYF.

Many counts were recorded for this clonotype. The V and J genes are TRBV9 and TRBJ1-1; no clear D gene. The germline V gene encodes CDR1 SGDLS and CDR2 YYNGEE. Trimming took off 3 bases at V and 0 bases at J, with 6 bases between the two ends. The CDR3 runs to 13 residues. CDR3: CASSDDLNTEAFF. The CDR3 DNA sequence: TGTGCCAGCAGCGATGACTTGAACACTGAAGCTTTCTTT.

On this clonotype itself: With a much larger clone just one base away, this may be a read error. This chain links TRBV24-1 with TRBJ2-7; 9 positions match TRBD2. Germline V CDR1 and CDR2: KGHDR, SFDVKD. The length of the CDR3 is 15 residues. For the CDR3, the DNA is TGTGCCAGCAGTGATTCCGGCGGGAGGGCCTACGAGCAGTACTTC. Translated, it gives CASSDSGGRAYEQYF.

This clonotype occurred many times. The rearrangement joins TRBV18 to TRBJ2-6, with a tentative D call TRBD2 (5 bases). The V gene lost 2 bases and the J gene lost 1 base, with 15 bases spanning the gap. CDR3 size: 18 residues. Germline CDR1 is KGHSH and CDR2 is LQKENI. The CDR3 sequence: CASSPARARPSGANVLTF. The CDR3 bases are TGTGCCAGCTCACCAGCGCGGGCGAGACCTTCTGGGGCCAACGTCCTGACTTTC.

This clonotype was counted a few times. The chain uses TRBV27 and TRBJ2-2; D ambiguous. CDR3 length: 13 amino acids. In germline, CDR1 is MNHEY, CDR2 SMNVEV (reference sequence). With 8 bases removed from V and 4 bases from J, the gap between germline ends came to 11 bases. The CDR3 loop reads CASGDLPTGELFF. The CDR3 DNA is TGTGCCAGCGGGGATCTCCCCACCGGGGAGCTGTTTTTT.

This clonotype was recorded at least ten times. The chain carries TRBV20-1 and TRBJ1-2, with TRBD1 as a possible D gene (5 bases). V was clipped by 4 bases and J by 8 bases, with 14 bases between them. The CDR3 runs to 12 residues. Germline loops: CDR1 DFQATT, CDR2 SNEGSKA (reference sequence). The CDR3 reads CSAMLRGFGYTF. The CDR3 nucleotides are TGCAGTGCTATGCTCCGGGGGTTCGGCTACACCTTC.

This clonotype has ten or more counts. The rearrangement uses TRBV2 and TRBJ1-1; D gene ambiguous. The germline CDR1 and CDR2 sequences are SNHLY and FYNNEI. Trimming took 4 bases from V and 1 from J, leaving 7 bases between them. The CDR3 contains 13 residues. CDR3 protein: CASSVGENTEAFF. The CDR3 DNA reads as TGTGCCAGCAGTGTCGGAGAGAACACTGAAGCTTTCTTT.

A few counts support this clonotype. V gene TRBV7-2 combines with J gene TRBJ2-5; perhaps D is TRBD1 or TRBD2 (5 bases each). Deletions cut 6 bases from V and 0 bases from J, with 11 bases between. There are 14 residues in the CDR3. CDR1 is SGHTA and CDR2 is FQGNSA in the germline V gene. The CDR3 nucleotides read TGTGCCAGCAGTCAGACGGGGCACCAAGAGACCCAGTACTTC. It translates to CASSQTGHQETQYF.

This clonotype occurred many times. The rearrangement links TRBV6-6 to TRBJ1-1; D is uncertain. Germline CDR1 and CDR2: MNHNY and SVGAGI (reference sequence). This CDR3 comprises 12 residues. V was shortened by 4 bases and J by 7 bases, with 10 bases between the two germline ends. The CDR3 bases are TGTGCCAGCAGTTTGACGGTCAATGAAGCTTTCTTT. Its translation is CASSLTVNEAFF.

This clonotype was detected only a few times. The gene calls are TRBV4-1 and TRBJ2-1; TRBD2 agrees at 8 bases. This CDR3 spans 17 amino acids. Germline values: CDR1 MGHRA, CDR2 YSYEKL. V lost 1 base, J lost 5 bases, and 10 bases stayed unmatched. The CDR3 here is CASSQAPPGGPHNEQFF. CDR3 nucleotide sequence: TGCGCCAGCAGCCAAGCCCCCCCGGGAGGGCCTCACAATGAGCAGTTCTTC.

This clonotype was detected ten times or more. The chain has TRBV7-6 and TRBJ2-1; 8 bases are a match to TRBD2. With 6 bases clipped from V and 6 bases from J, the junction kept 10 bases outside the gene matches. The V gene's germline CDR1 is SGHVS and CDR2 FNYEAQ. The CDR3 sequence is 15 residues long. The CDR3: CASRPTSAPGNEQFF. CDR3 DNA sequence: TGTGCCAGCAGGCCGACTAGCGCTCCGGGCAATGAGCAGTTCTTC.

This clonotype was picked up many times. This chain joins TRBV20-1 and TRBJ1-1; 7 bases agree with TRBD1. J was trimmed by 8 bases and V by 0 bases; bases with no gene match: 9. There are 14 residues in the CDR3. Germline CDR1 and CDR2: DFQATT and SNEGSKA (reference sequence). The CDR3 sequence is CSARDFVGTAEAFF. For the CDR3, the DNA is TGCAGTGCTAGAGATTTCGTTGGGACAGCAGAAGCTTTCTTT.

This clonotype has at least ten counts. The chain is built from TRBV30 and TRBJ1-2; no firm D call. Germline-derived CDR1 and CDR2 are GTSNPN and SVGIG (reference sequence). V gave up 1 base and J gave up 3 bases, with 9 bases separating them. The length of the CDR3 is 13 residues. CDR3 coding DNA: TGTGCCTGGAGTGCTACCTTCGACTATGGCTACACCTTC. This translates into CAWSATFDYGYTF.

This clonotype has ten or more counts. The chain is built from TRBV27 and TRBJ1-1, with 7 bases matching TRBD1. The CDR3 covers 14 residues. Germline V gives CDR1 MNHEY, CDR2 SMNVEV (reference sequence). The ends lost 2 bases at V and 0 bases at J; junction bases unmatched: 0. CDR3 loop: CASSLTGVNTEAFF. Written as DNA, the CDR3 is TGTGCCAGCAGTTTAACAGGGGTGAACACTGAAGCTTTCTTT.

This clonotype was picked up many times. J is TRBJ1-1 and V is TRBV6-6; 9 bases align to TRBD1. The germline CDR1 and CDR2 sequences are MNHNY and SVGAGI (reference sequence). This CDR3 is 15 amino acids long. With 2 bases clipped from V and 8 bases from J, the junction kept 9 bases outside the gene matches. CDR3 protein: CASSYTSQGAGEAFF. The CDR3 coding sequence is TGTGCCAGCAGTTACACTTCACAGGGGGCCGGAGAAGCTTTCTTT.

This clonotype was seen at least ten times. Mismatch with germline at one junction end may stem from a read error. The chain combines TRBV2 with TRBJ2-6; 8 bases map to TRBD1. Germline CDR1 reads SNHLY; CDR2 reads FYNNEI. CDR3 length: 16 amino acids. CDR3 sequence: CASNQGALGPTSRLSF. The CDR3 DNA reads TGTGCCAGCAATCAGGGGGCTCTGGGGCCAACGTCGAGGCTGTCTTTC.

This clonotype was found many times. The chain employs TRBV28 and TRBJ2-3, with TRBD2 matching 9 bases. The V and J ends lost 6 bases and 2 bases, in that order; junction bases with no gene match: 6. This CDR3 is 15 amino acids long. Germline CDR1 reads MDHEN; CDR2 reads SYDVKM. The DNA for the CDR3 is TGTGCCAGCAGGTCGACTAGCGGACCCACAGATACGCAGTATTTT. Translated, it gives CASRSTSGPTDTQYF.

The table lists this clonotype with many counts. The V call is TRBV5-6, the J call TRBJ2-1; D uncertain. Looked up from germline, CDR1 is SGHDT and CDR2 is YYEEEE. CDR3 length: 18 residues. V shed 1 base and J shed 0 bases, with 17 bases lying between them. The CDR3 DNA is TGTGCCAGCAGCTTGTTTTTTGTCAGACGAAGCTCCTACAATGAGCAGTTCTTC. Amino acid sequence: CASSLFFVRRSSYNEQFF. The full variable domain, in which reference TRBV5-6 and TRBJ2-1 provide the parts outside the CDR3, is DAGVTQSPTHLIKTRGQQVTLRCSPKSGHDTVSWYQQALGQGPQFIFQYYEEEERQRGNFPDRFSGHQFPNYSSELNVNALLLGDSALYLCASSLFFVRRSSYNEQFFGPGTRLTVL.

V is TRBV6-6 and J is TRBJ2-5; possible D gene TRBD1, 6 bases. This CDR3 region has 17 residues. V lost 0 bases, J lost 5 bases, and 19 bases lay in between. The germline V gene has CDR1 MNHNY and CDR2 SVGAGI (reference sequence). CDR3 loop: CASSYSQGRDVLETQYF. CDR3 DNA sequence: TGTGCCAGCAGTTACTCTCAGGGGCGCGACGTGTTGGAGACCCAGTACTTC.

CDR3 coding DNA: TGCGCCAGCAGACAGGGCCCTGACGCGATGGAGACCCAGTACTTC. It is translated as CASRQGPDAMETQYF. This chain connects TRBV5-1 to TRBJ2-5; tentative D call: TRBD1 (6 bases). CDR1 is SGHRS and CDR2 is YFSETQ in the germline V gene. The CDR3 sequence is 15 residues long. V dropped 5 bases and J dropped 5 bases, with 19 bases sitting between them.

On this clonotype itself: A much larger clone sits a single nucleotide away, making a read error possible. The rearrangement uses TRBV29-1 and TRBJ2-3; 8 bases are a match to TRBD2. Germline CDR1 is SQVTM and CDR2 is ANQGSEA. This CDR3 comprises 15 residues. CDR3 sequence reads: CGVEVLAGGADTQYF. CDR3 sequence (DNA): TGCGGCGTTGAAGTGTTGGCGGGAGGAGCAGATACGCAGTATTTT.

The chain joins TRBV24-1 to TRBJ2-1; a weak D match, TRBD1 (5 bases). The germline V gene encodes CDR1 KGHDR and CDR2 SFDVKD. V was cut by 5 bases and J by 2 bases, with 9 bases left in between. This CDR3 is 14 amino acids long. The CDR3 DNA sequence: TGTGCCACCAGTGCGACAGCCGCCTACAATGAGCAGTTCTTC. Translation: CATSATAAYNEQFF.